This is a list of T cell receptor beta chains from one sample in a study of CD4 T cells in relation to SARS-CoV-2 and coronaviruses. Here immunoSEQ multiplex PCR was the method, and the copy in TCRdb shows in-frame clones only, minus some. The sample consists of around 70,000 clones, around 87% of them appearing once. The sequencing input was memory CD4+ T cells from PBMCs. Receptor source: a human donor in good health. Both conserved end residues are part of each CDR3. The D gene is left open where the match is weak. A clone size is listed for some rows: how often the clone was seen (once, few, many), or a class if it is expanded.

V	size	J	D	CDR3	DNA
TRBV9	-	TRBJ1-5	-	CASSVVNRRSNQPQHF	TGTGCCAGCAGCGTAGTTAACAGAAGGAGCAATCAGCCCCAGCATTTT
TRBV5-1	-	TRBJ1-4	-	CASSPRPSGNNEKLFF	TGCGCCAGCAGCCCACGACCGTCGGGGAACAATGAAAAACTGTTTTTT
TRBV28	once	TRBJ1-1	TRBD1	CASSLIQGGTEAFF	TGTGCCAGCAGTCTCATCCAGGGGGGCACTGAAGCTTTCTTT
TRBV27	-	TRBJ1-5	TRBD1	CASSSTGPDQPQHF	TGTGCCAGCAGTTCGACAGGGCCGGATCAGCCCCAGCATTTT
TRBV5-3	-	TRBJ1-2	-	CARSEFGDYGYTF	TGTGCCAGAAGCGAATTTGGGGACTATGGCTACACCTTC
TRBV15	-	TRBJ2-5	-	CATSRGGQGETQYF	TGTGCCACCAGCAGAGGGGGGCAGGGGGAGACCCAGTACTTC
TRBV5-1	once	TRBJ2-1	TRBD1	CASSTTGGRNEQFF	TGCGCCAGCAGCACGACAGGGGGACGAAATGAGCAGTTCTTC
TRBV5-1	-	TRBJ2-2	TRBD1	CASSSHLGQGAGELFF	TGCGCCAGCAGCTCCCACCTCGGGCAGGGGGCCGGGGAGCTGTTTTTT
TRBV28	-	TRBJ1-2	-	CASRFGTSRWGYTF	TGTGCCAGCAGATTTGGGACGTCGAGGTGGGGCTACACCTTC
TRBV2	-	TRBJ2-7	-	CASREGSSYEQYF	TGTGCCAGCAGGGAAGGGAGCTCCTACGAGCAGTACTTC
TRBV10-3	-	TRBJ2-3	TRBD2	CAIRPGLAGGRVTDTQYF	TGTGCCATCAGACCGGGACTAGCGGGGGGCCGGGTCACAGATACGCAGTATTTT
TRBV15	-	TRBJ1-6	-	CATSREVGLSPLHF	TGTGCCACCAGCAGAGAGGTCGGGTTATCACCCCTCCACTTT
TRBV6-4	-	TRBJ2-2	-	CASSVEVPGELFF	TGTGCCAGCAGTGTTGAAGTGCCCGGGGAGCTGTTTTTT
TRBV25-1	-	TRBJ1-3	-	CASSEFRGPGAGNTIYF	TGTGCCAGCAGTGAATTTCGAGGTCCGGGGGCTGGAAACACCATATATTTT
TRBV6-4	-	TRBJ2-2	-	CASSGRGHGELFF	TGTGCCAGCAGTGGAAGGGGTCACGGGGAGCTGTTTTTT
TRBV21-1	few	TRBJ2-7	-	CASSNRVIVGTYEQYF	TGTGCCAGCAGCAATCGGGTCATTGTTGGTACCTACGAGCAGTACTTC
TRBV28	-	TRBJ1-4	-	CASSLTSGAGDEKLFF	TGTGCCAGCAGTCTAACAAGTGGGGCCGGGGATGAAAAACTGTTTTTT
TRBV6-5	-	TRBJ1-1	-	CASRLMNTEAFF	TGTGCCAGCAGACTCATGAACACTGAAGCTTTCTTT
TRBV7-2	-	TRBJ2-7	TRBD2	CASSFSGGTYEQYF	TGTGCCAGCAGCTTTAGCGGGGGGACCTACGAGCAGTACTTC
TRBV5-5	-	TRBJ2-7	TRBD1	CASRHGTGGYEQYF	TGTGCCAGCAGACACGGGACAGGGGGCTACGAGCAGTACTTC
TRBV2	once	TRBJ1-1	-	CASSVRVGLDTEAFF	TGTGCCAGCAGTGTAAGGGTCGGATTGGACACTGAAGCTTTCTTT
TRBV7-8	-	TRBJ2-2	-	CASTLKRNTGELFF	TGTGCCAGCACCCTCAAGAGGAACACCGGGGAGCTGTTTTTT
TRBV30	-	TRBJ1-5	-	CAWSVGGVNQPQHF	TGTGCCTGGAGTGTGGGGGGAGTCAATCAGCCCCAGCATTTT
TRBV5-8	-	TRBJ2-1	-	CASSTPLTVPEHEQFF	TGTGCCAGCAGCACCCCCCTGACAGTCCCCGAACATGAGCAGTTCTTC
TRBV10-3	-	TRBJ1-6	-	CAISDRVDSPLHF	TGTGCCATCAGTGACAGGGTAGATTCACCCCTCCACTTT
TRBV28	-	TRBJ2-7	TRBD1	CASNRPGQGIGEQYF	TGTGCCAGCAACCGACCGGGACAGGGTATTGGCGAGCAGTACTTC
TRBV9	-	TRBJ1-6	TRBD1	CASSVGGTGVSSPLHF	TGTGCCAGCAGCGTAGGGGGGACAGGGGTAAGTTCACCCCTCCACTTT
TRBV28	once	TRBJ2-6	TRBD1	CASSPGQGPSGANVLTF	TGTGCCAGCAGCCCGGGACAGGGCCCCTCTGGGGCCAACGTCCTGACTTTC
TRBV5-4	-	TRBJ1-2	TRBD1	CASSPDRVGSYTF	TGTGCCAGCAGCCCCGACAGGGTGGGCAGCTACACCTTC
TRBV20-1	-	TRBJ1-1	-	CSASYARDTEAFF	TGCAGTGCTAGTTATGCGAGGGACACTGAAGCTTTCTTT
TRBV5-6	-	TRBJ1-2	-	CASSRYSRQYNYGYTF	TGTGCCAGCAGCCGTTATTCGCGACAGTATAACTATGGCTACACCTTC
TRBV27	once	TRBJ2-2	TRBD2	CASVQGGLGLAGGLNTGELFF	TGTGCCAGCGTCCAGGGGGGTTTAGGACTAGCGGGGGGCCTCAACACCGGGGAGCTGTTTTTT
TRBV7-9	-	TRBJ1-1	-	CASSGLGDTEAFF	TGTGCCAGCTCGGGTTTAGGGGACACTGAAGCTTTCTTT
TRBV5-1	-	TRBJ1-2	-	CASRNLWGQGGGYTF	TGCGCCAGCAGAAATCTGTGGGGGCAAGGAGGGGGCTACACCTTC
TRBV19	once	TRBJ2-1	-	CASSEARIISYNEQFF	TGTGCCAGTAGTGAGGCTCGGATAATCTCCTACAATGAGCAGTTCTTC
TRBV12-5	-	TRBJ2-5	-	CASALQLRSTQYF	TGTGCTAGTGCGTTACAGCTGCGGTCGACCCAGTACTTC
TRBV29-1	-	TRBJ2-3	TRBD2	CSVASAGHGGVTQYF	TGCAGCGTTGCTTCAGCGGGGCACGGGGGGGTTACGCAGTATTTT
TRBV3-1/TRBV3-2	-	TRBJ2-7	-	CASSQGLMNYEQYF	TGTGCCAGCAGCCAGGGACTGATGAACTACGAGCAGTACTTC
TRBV19	-	TRBJ2-7	-	CASSIGAAGDEQYF	TGTGCCAGTAGTATTGGGGCCGCGGGCGACGAGCAGTACTTC
TRBV10-3	-	TRBJ2-7	TRBD1	CAGAQGAAYEQYF	TGTGCCGGTGCACAGGGGGCGGCCTACGAGCAGTACTTC
TRBV3-1/TRBV3-2	-	TRBJ1-6	-	CASSQGSPLHF	TGTGCCAGCAGCCAAGGCTCACCCCTCCACTTT
TRBV19	-	TRBJ1-1	-	CASSSPGEAFF	TGTGCCAGTAGCTCCCCAGGTGAAGCTTTCTTT
TRBV28	-	TRBJ2-4	-	CASSLSGAYIQYF	TGTGCCAGCAGTTTATCGGGAGCATACATTCAGTACTTC
TRBV30	-	TRBJ1-1	-	CAWREGRPEAFF	TGTGCCTGGAGGGAAGGTCGGCCTGAAGCTTTCTTT
TRBV19	-	TRBJ1-5	-	CASKAAVGGLDNQPQHF	TGTGCCAGTAAGGCCGCGGTCGGGGGGTTGGATAATCAGCCCCAGCATTTT
TRBV7-3	-	TRBJ2-5	TRBD2	CASSLNLEGSGGAWLQETQYF	TGTGCCAGCAGCTTAAATTTAGAGGGGAGCGGGGGGGCCTGGCTCCAAGAGACCCAGTACTTC
TRBV4-3	-	TRBJ2-2	-	CASSQVIGSGELFF	TGCGCCAGCAGCCAAGTTATCGGGTCCGGGGAGCTGTTTTTT
TRBV7-9	-	TRBJ2-7	TRBD1	CASSSDRGPSYEQYF	TGTGCCAGCAGCTCCGACAGGGGGCCCTCCTACGAGCAGTACTTC
TRBV19	-	TRBJ2-1	-	CASSTFLDSTSYNEQFF	TGTGCCAGTAGTACCTTCCTCGACTCAACCTCCTACAATGAGCAGTTCTTC
TRBV3-1/TRBV3-2	few	TRBJ2-4	-	CASSRGSGGLAKNIQYF	TGTGCCAGCAGCCGAGGTTCCGGGGGTCTAGCCAAAAACATTCAGTACTTC
TRBV25-1	-	TRBJ1-2	-	CASSGDGGAGGYTF	TGTGCCAGCAGTGGGGACGGGGGCGCGGGTGGCTACACCTTC
TRBV9	-	TRBJ2-1	-	CASSALTDSSYNEQFF	TGTGCCAGCAGCGCCCTTACGGACAGCTCCTACAATGAGCAGTTCTTC
TRBV5-1	-	TRBJ2-6	-	CATALVTSSGANVLTF	TGCGCCACGGCATTGGTCACTAGCTCTGGGGCCAACGTCCTGACTTTC
TRBV6-5	-	TRBJ1-2	TRBD1	CASTQGRVYGYTF	TGTGCCAGCACACAGGGGAGGGTCTATGGCTACACCTTC
TRBV18	-	TRBJ2-7	TRBD2	CASSPGTSGSLAAQYF	TGTGCCAGCTCTCCCGGGACTAGCGGGAGTCTAGCTGCGCAGTACTTC
TRBV19	-	TRBJ2-1	-	CASRKNGRNEQFF	TGTGCCAGTAGGAAAAACGGCCGAAATGAGCAGTTCTTC
TRBV2	-	TRBJ2-1	-	CASSGSGGGGFLSSYNEQFF	TGTGCCAGCAGTGGATCGGGAGGCGGGGGCTTCCTTAGCTCCTACAATGAGCAGTTCTTC